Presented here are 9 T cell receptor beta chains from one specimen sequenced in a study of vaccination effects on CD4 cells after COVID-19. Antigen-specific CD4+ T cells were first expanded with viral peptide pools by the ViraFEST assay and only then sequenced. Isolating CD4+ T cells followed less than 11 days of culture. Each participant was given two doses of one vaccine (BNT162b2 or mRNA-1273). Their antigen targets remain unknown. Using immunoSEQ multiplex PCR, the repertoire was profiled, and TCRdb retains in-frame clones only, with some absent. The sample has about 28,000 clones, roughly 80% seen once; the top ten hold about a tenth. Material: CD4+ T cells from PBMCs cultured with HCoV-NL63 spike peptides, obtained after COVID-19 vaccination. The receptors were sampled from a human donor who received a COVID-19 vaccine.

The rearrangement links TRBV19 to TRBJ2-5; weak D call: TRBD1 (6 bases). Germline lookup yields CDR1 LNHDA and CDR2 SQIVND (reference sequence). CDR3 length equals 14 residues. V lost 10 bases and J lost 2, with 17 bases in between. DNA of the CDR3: TGTGCCACACAAGTAGGACAGTCTCAAGAGACCCAGTACTTC. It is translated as CATQVGQSQETQYF.

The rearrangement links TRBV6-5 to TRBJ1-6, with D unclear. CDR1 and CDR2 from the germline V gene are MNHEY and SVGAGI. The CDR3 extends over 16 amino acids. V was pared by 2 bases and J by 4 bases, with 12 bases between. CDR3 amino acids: CASSYRASQYNSPLHF. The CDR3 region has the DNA TGTGCCAGCAGTTACAGGGCCAGTCAGTATAATTCACCCCTCCACTTT.

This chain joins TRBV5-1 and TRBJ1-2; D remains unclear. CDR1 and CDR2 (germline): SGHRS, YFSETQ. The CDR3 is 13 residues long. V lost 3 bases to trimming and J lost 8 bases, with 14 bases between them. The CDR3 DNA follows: TGCGCCAGCAGCTCTCAAGGAGGGAACGGCTACACCTTC. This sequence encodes CASSSQGGNGYTF.

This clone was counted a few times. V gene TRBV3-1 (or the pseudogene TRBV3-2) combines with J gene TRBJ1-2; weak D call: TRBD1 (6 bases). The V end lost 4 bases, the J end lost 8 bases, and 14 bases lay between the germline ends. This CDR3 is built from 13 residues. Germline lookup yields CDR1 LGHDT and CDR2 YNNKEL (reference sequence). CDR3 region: CASSPGQRNGYTF. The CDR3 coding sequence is TGTGCCAGCAGCCCAGGACAGAGGAACGGCTACACCTTC.

The CDR3 DNA is TGTGCCAGTAGTATCCAACGACTAGCGGGAGTAGGAGAGACCCAGTACTTC. It codes for CASSIQRLAGVGETQYF. The chain couples TRBV19 to TRBJ2-5; 12 bases agree with TRBD2. The CDR3 has 17 residues. Trimming removed 3 bases from V and 4 bases from J; junction bases left unmatched: 9. Germline CDR1 reads LNHDA; CDR2 reads SQIVND (reference sequence).

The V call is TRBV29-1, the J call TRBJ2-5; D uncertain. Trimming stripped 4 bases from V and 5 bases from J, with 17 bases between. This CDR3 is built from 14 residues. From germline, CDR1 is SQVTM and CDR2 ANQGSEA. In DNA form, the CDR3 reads TGCAGCGTTGGGCGTCCGCCCGGGTGGGAGACCCAGTACTTC. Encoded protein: CSVGRPPGWETQYF.

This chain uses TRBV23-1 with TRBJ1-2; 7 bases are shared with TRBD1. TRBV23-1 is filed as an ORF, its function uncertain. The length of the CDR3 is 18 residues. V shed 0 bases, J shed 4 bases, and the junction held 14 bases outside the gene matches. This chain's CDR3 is CASSQSILETGLRYGYTF. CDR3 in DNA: TGCGCCAGCAGTCAATCTATTCTCGAGACAGGGCTACGCTATGGCTACACCTTC.

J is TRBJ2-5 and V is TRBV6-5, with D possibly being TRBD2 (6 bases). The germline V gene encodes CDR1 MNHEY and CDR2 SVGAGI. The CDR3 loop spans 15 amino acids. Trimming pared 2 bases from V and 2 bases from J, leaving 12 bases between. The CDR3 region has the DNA TGTGCCAGCAGTTACGTGTCTAGCGCACAAGAGACCCAGTACTTC. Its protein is CASSYVSSAQETQYF.

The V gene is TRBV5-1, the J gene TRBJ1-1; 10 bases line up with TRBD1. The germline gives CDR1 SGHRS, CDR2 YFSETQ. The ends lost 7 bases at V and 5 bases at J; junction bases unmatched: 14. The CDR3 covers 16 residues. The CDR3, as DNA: TGCGCCAGCCGTCGGGGGGACAGGGGTGGTACAACTGAAGCTTTCTTT. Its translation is CASRRGDRGGTTEAFF. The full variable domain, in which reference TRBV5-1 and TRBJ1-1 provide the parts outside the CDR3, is KAGVTQTPRYLIKTRGQQVTLSCSPISGHRSVSWYQQTPGQGLQFLFEYFSETQRNKGNFPGRFSGRQFSNSRSEMNVSTLELGDSALYLCASRRGDRGGTTEAFFGQGTRLTVV.